This record covers a single TCR beta chain. The antigen remains undetermined. Libraries were prepared by immunoSEQ multiplex PCR; TCRdb keeps only in-frame clonotypes and omits some of them. The profile shows about 90,000 clones, around 88% of them singletons. The source of the sample is a study of OX40 agonist ivuxolimab in advanced cancers. The wider study: The patients got ivuxolimab, which is an agonistic anti-OX40 (CD134) antibody. Notes on the study in general: Clonal expansion was seen in CD4+ and CD8+ blood T cells by week 6 at 0.1 to 3.0 mg/kg.

Germline CDR1 LNHDA, CDR2 SQIVND (reference sequence). The CDR3 is made up of 12 amino acids. Deletions cut 9 bases from V and 4 bases from J, with 12 bases between. The chain couples TRBV19 to TRBJ1-2; D is ambiguous. The receptor was derived from an adult with an advanced solid tumor such as melanoma, head and neck, liver or kidney cancer. The input for sequencing was CD4+ or CD8+ T cells sorted from blood, taken in a trial of the OX40 agonist ivuxolimab. In nucleotides, the CDR3 is TGTGCCAGCGGGGTTGGCGGCTATGGCTACACCTTC. It specifies CASGVGGYGYTF.